This record concerns one T cell receptor (beta chain) sequence. Its antigen is currently unknown. CDR3 size: 10 residues. Trimming took off 3 bases at V and 7 bases at J, with 5 bases between the two ends. Looked up from germline, CDR1 is DFQATT and CDR2 is SNEGSKA (reference sequence). It was with 60 Vbeta and 13 Jbeta primers that the PCR ran. The protocol was immunoSEQ multiplex PCR, while the TCRdb copy is restricted to in-frame clones and leaves out a portion. Its listing shows tens of thousands of clones. The sample is drawn from a study of cytomegalovirus exposure and HLA in healthy donors. Study as a whole: There were a few hundred genotyped donors. Of these, about 86% fell in the genetic ancestry cluster associated with self-reported Caucasian donors. General study findings and limits: Several of the most significant clusters appeared, in a later analysis, to be linked to common viral pathogens. Another analysis was done later, and it associated 16,951 TCR beta sequences with HLA alleles at 0.05 false discovery rate. In a later analysis, a missense DCLRE1C variant was linked to TCR beta V- and J-gene trimming.

The sample consisted of PBMCs. The chain combines TRBV20-1 with TRBJ2-3; D is undetermined. The TCR comes from a middle-aged woman in good health and CMV-seropositive. The CDR3 sequence is CSARSYTQYF. The CDR3 bases are TGCAGTGCTAGGTCATATACGCAGTATTTT.